The 18 T cell receptor beta chains below all came from one sample that was sequenced in a study of cytomegalovirus exposure and HLA in healthy donors. The PCR ran on 60 Vbeta and 13 Jbeta primers. Sequencing was performed with immunoSEQ multiplex PCR; in TCRdb, only in-frame clones are kept and a portion is missing. The sample carries some 160,000 clones, around three quarters recorded once. Sequences were obtained from PBMCs. The source is a middle-aged man in good health and CMV-seronegative.

The CDR3 sequence is CASSQGQTDEKLFF. Here the CDR3 DNA reads TGTGCCAGCAGCCAGGGACAAACAGATGAAAAACTGTTTTTT. The chain carries TRBV5-4 and TRBJ1-4; D is possibly TRBD1 (6 bases). This CDR3 region has 14 residues. CDR1 is SGHNT and CDR2 is YYREEE in the germline V gene (reference sequence). V was cut by 4 bases and J by 6 bases, with 13 bases left in between. Full variable domain (rest looked up from reference TRBV5-4 and TRBJ1-4): ETGVTQSPTHLIKTRGQQVTLRCSSQSGHNTVSWYQQALGQGPQFIFQYYREEENGRGNFPPRFSGLQFPNYSSELNVNALELDDSALYLCASSQGQTDEKLFFGSGTQLSVL.

This clone showed up just a few times. The genes are TRBV15 and TRBJ1-5, with D perhaps matching TRBD1 (6 bases). Germline CDR1 and CDR2: LNHNV and YYDKDF (reference sequence). The CDR3 has 12 amino acids. The ends were cut back, 7 bases at V and 11 bases at J, with 15 bases in the middle. The CDR3 here is CATNQGQGAQHF. CDR3 nucleotide sequence: TGTGCCACCAACCAGGGGCAGGGAGCCCAGCATTTT.

As for this clone: At the DNA level, this CDR3 is encoded by other sequences in the same sample as well. The J gene is TRBJ2-5, the V gene TRBV30; TRBD2 matches at 9 bases. The J segment lost 2 bases and the V segment lost 2 bases, leaving 6 bases of the junction unmatched. The CDR3 is 15 residues long. Germline V gene sequence: CDR1 GTSNPN, CDR2 SVGIG (reference sequence). In nucleotides, the CDR3 is TGTGCCTGGAGTCGGGGACTAGCAGGACAAGAGACCCAGTACTTC. Amino acids: CAWSRGLAGQETQYF.

This sequence joins TRBV5-5 and TRBJ1-1, with D uncertain. The CDR3 contains 13 residues. Germline CDR1 and CDR2: SGHKS and YYEKEE (reference sequence). With 4 bases removed from V and 11 bases from J, the gap between germline ends came to 18 bases. The CDR3 here is CASSESPDAEAFF. The DNA for the CDR3 is TGTGCCAGCAGCGAAAGTCCAGATGCGGAGGCTTTCTTT.

The chain links TRBV2 to TRBJ2-7; tentatively, D is TRBD2 (6 bases). Germline loops: CDR1 SNHLY, CDR2 FYNNEI. CDR3 length: 13 residues. The V and J ends lost 4 bases and 5 bases respectively, with 12 bases between them. CDR3 nucleotides: TGTGCCAGCAGTGGCGGAGGGATTCACGAGCAGTACTTC. Protein product: CASSGGGIHEQYF. The full variable domain, its missing parts supplied by reference TRBV2 and TRBJ2-7, is EPEVTQTPSHQVTQMGQEVILRCVPISNHLYFYWYRQILGQKVEFLVSFYNNEISEKSEIFDDQFSVERPDGSNFTLKIRSTKLEDSAMYFCASSGGGIHEQYFGPGTRLTVT.

This clone was picked up a small number of times. The rearrangement uses TRBV4-3 and TRBJ1-2; no reliable D call. CDR3 length: 20 residues. V was clipped by 0 bases and J by 7 bases, with 30 bases between them. Germline lookup yields CDR1 LGHNA and CDR2 YSLEER. In DNA, the CDR3 is TGCGCCAGCAGCCAAGATATTCCGGGAAGTACGCCTTTCCCACCGTCTGGCTACACCTTC. Its protein is CASSQDIPGSTPFPPSGYTF.

The chain employs TRBV5-1 and TRBJ2-5, with 8 bases aligning to TRBD2. The CDR3 is 17 residues long. The V gene's germline CDR1 is SGHRS and CDR2 YFSETQ. V gave up 0 bases and J gave up 3 bases; unmatched junction bases: 10. The CDR3 is CASSLGGGGRPKETQYF. The CDR3 DNA follows: TGCGCCAGCAGCTTGGGTGGCGGGGGGCGCCCTAAAGAGACCCAGTACTTC.

V and J are TRBV19 and TRBJ2-7; 7 positions match TRBD2. CDR1 is LNHDA, CDR2 SQIVND, per germline (reference sequence). This CDR3 region has 12 residues. After removal of 6 bases from V and 7 bases from J, the junction contained 6 bases not matched to a gene. The CDR3 region has the DNA TGTGCCAGTAGCCCCATAGCGGGTGAGCAGTACTTC. Translation: CASSPIAGEQYF.

This clone occurred a few times. CDR3 DNA sequence: TGCGCCAGCAGCCCCCGGGACAGTAGCACAGATACGCAGTATTTT. Its protein product is CASSPRDSSTDTQYF. The rearrangement joins TRBV4-1 to TRBJ2-3; TRBD1 matches at 7 bases. V was pared by 4 bases and J by 0 bases, with 4 bases of the junction left unmatched. The CDR3 has 15 amino acids. The germline CDR1 and CDR2 sequences are MGHRA and YSYEKL.

V usage is TRBV11-2 and J usage is TRBJ2-7, with 7 positions matching TRBD1. Unmatched junction bases numbered 7, after V lost 5 bases and J lost 3 bases. Germline CDR1 SGHAT, CDR2 FQNNGV. The CDR3 spans 14 residues. The CDR3 bases are TGTGCCAGCAGCCTCGGATCAGGGGGCTACGAGCAGTACTTC. The encoded protein is CASSLGSGGYEQYF.

The J gene is TRBJ2-3, the V gene TRBV29-1; tentative D call: TRBD2 (5 bases). V shed 4 bases and J shed 0 bases, with 5 bases lying between them. Germline-derived CDR1 and CDR2 are SQVTM and ANQGSEA. CDR3 length: 12 amino acids. The chain's CDR3 is CSVGESTDTQYF. CDR3 bases: TGCAGCGTTGGGGAGAGCACAGATACGCAGTATTTT.

This clone was seen only a few times. The V call is TRBV15, the J call TRBJ2-5; 7 bases align to TRBD1. J lost 7 bases, V lost 0 bases, and 5 bases had no gene match. The germline gives CDR1 LNHNV, CDR2 YYDKDF (reference sequence). The CDR3 totals 14 residues. The CDR3 region is CATSREEAGGTQYF. CDR3 DNA sequence: TGTGCCACCAGCAGAGAGGAGGCAGGGGGGACCCAGTACTTC.

The sample holds a few counts of this clone. This sequence joins TRBV2 and TRBJ1-1, with D perhaps TRBD1 (5 bases). The V end lost 6 bases, the J end lost 0 bases, and 8 bases lay between the germline ends. Germline CDR1 and CDR2: SNHLY and FYNNEI. The CDR3 is 13 residues long. DNA of the CDR3: TGTGCCAGCAGACAGGAACTGAACACTGAAGCTTTCTTT. Translating gives CASRQELNTEAFF.

J is TRBJ2-2 and V is TRBV7-9, with D perhaps TRBD1 (5 bases). Deletions cut 1 base from V and 3 bases from J, with 9 bases between. Germline V gene lookup returns CDR1 SEHNR and CDR2 FQNEAQ (reference sequence). The CDR3 consists of 15 residues. CDR3 bases: TGTGCCAGCAGCTTAGAGGGGCGAGACACCGGGGAGCTGTTTTTT. This encodes CASSLEGRDTGELFF.

The rearrangement uses TRBV9 and TRBJ1-3; D is unclear. V lost 0 bases and J lost 3, with 4 bases in between. The CDR3 is made up of 13 amino acids. CDR1 is SGDLS and CDR2 is YYNGEE in the germline V gene. The CDR3 DNA follows: TGTGCCAGCAGCGTAGATCTTGGAAACACCATATATTTT. Protein sequence: CASSVDLGNTIYF.

The CDR3 loop reads CASSATGDGGTEAFF. DNA for the CDR3: TGCGCCAGCAGCGCGACAGGGGACGGTGGCACTGAAGCTTTCTTT. This sequence joins TRBV5-1 and TRBJ1-1, with 8 bases aligning to TRBD1. The CDR3 totals 15 residues. The V segment lost 4 bases and the J segment 4 bases; nucleotides outside the gene matches: 9. Germline values: CDR1 SGHRS, CDR2 YFSETQ.

The chain carries TRBV5-4 and TRBJ2-7, with a weak D call TRBD2 (5 bases). V lost 4 bases to trimming and J lost 4 bases, with 24 bases between them. Germline V lookup: CDR1 SGHNT, CDR2 YYREEE (reference sequence). The CDR3 is 17 residues long. CDR3 nucleotide sequence: TGTGCCAGCAGCGACCTCGGAGGCAGCCAAATCCTTTACGAGCAGTACTTC. Protein sequence: CASSDLGGSQILYEQYF.

This sequence joins TRBV7-9 and TRBJ2-7; TRBD2 matches at 10 bases. Germline lookup yields CDR1 SEHNR and CDR2 FQNEAQ (reference sequence). With 8 bases clipped from V and 7 bases from J, the junction kept 2 bases outside the gene matches. CDR3 size: 11 residues. DNA for the CDR3: TGTGCCAGCCGACTAGCGGGTGAGCAGTACTTC. This translates into CASRLAGEQYF.